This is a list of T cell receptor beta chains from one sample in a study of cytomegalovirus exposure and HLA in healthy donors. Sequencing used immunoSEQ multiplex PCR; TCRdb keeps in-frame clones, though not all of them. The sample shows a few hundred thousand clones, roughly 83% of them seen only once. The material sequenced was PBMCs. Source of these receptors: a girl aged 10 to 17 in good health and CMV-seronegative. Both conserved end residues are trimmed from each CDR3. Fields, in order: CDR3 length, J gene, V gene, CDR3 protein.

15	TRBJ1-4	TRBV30	AWDARRSDSGNEKLF
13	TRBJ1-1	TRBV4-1	ASSQEFRGQDEAF
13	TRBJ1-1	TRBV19	ASSPGGLSLAEAF
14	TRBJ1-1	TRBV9	ASSVAPGGSNTEAF
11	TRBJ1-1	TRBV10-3	AISDHMNTEAF
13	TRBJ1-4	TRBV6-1	ATEYTLGQNEKLF
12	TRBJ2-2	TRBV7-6	ASRQTSSTGELF
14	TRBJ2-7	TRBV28	ASSLPLDRGVYEQY
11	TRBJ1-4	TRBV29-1	SVAWGTREKLF
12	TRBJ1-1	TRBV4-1	ASSSRTANTEAF
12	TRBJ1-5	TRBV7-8	ASSKTGSNQPQH
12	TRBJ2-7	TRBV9	ASNIAGNSYEQY
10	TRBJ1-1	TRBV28	ASSFSGTEAF
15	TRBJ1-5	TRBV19	ASSIDFGGQRNQPQH
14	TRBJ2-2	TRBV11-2	ASSFPPDRGVGELF
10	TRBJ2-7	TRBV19	ASSIAGYEQY
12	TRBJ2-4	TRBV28	ASSWQGSVNIQY
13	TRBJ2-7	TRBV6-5	ASSYLQGAGDEQY
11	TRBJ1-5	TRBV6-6	ASSGQLNQPQH